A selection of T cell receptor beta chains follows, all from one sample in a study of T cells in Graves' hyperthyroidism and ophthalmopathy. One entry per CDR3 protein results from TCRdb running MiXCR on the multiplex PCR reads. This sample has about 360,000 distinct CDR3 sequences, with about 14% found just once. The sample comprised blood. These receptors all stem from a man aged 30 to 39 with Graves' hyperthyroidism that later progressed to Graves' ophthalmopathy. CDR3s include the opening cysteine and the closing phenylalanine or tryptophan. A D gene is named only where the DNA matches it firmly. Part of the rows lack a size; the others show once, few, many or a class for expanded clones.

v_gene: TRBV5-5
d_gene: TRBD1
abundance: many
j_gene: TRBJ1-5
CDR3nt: TGTGCCAGCAGCTTGACCGACAGGGGTGGGCAGCCCCAGCATTTT
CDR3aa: CASSLTDRGGQPQHF

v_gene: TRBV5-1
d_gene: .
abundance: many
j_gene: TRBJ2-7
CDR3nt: TGCGCCAGCAGCTTCCTAAGGGGCAATCCCTACGAGCAGTACTTC
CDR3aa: CASSFLRGNPYEQYF

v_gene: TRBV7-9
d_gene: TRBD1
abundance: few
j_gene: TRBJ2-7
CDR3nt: TGTGCCAGCAGCCAATACAGGGGGAGCAACGAGCAGTACTTC
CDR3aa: CASSQYRGSNEQYF

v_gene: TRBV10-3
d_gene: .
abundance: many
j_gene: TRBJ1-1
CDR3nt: TGTGCCATCATGCAGGGGATGAACACTGAAGCTTTCTTT
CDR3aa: CAIMQGMNTEAFF

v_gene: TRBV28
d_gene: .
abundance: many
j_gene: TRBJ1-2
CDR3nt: TGTGCCAGCAGTACCCAGGGACGGGGAAACTATGGCTACACCTTC
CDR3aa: CASSTQGRGNYGYTF

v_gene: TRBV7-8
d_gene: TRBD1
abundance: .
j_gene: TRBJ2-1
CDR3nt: TGTGCCAGCAGCTTGGGGACAGGGGGCATATATGAGCAGTTCTTC
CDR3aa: CASSLGTGGIYEQFF

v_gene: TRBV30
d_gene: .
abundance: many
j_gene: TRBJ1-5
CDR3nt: TGTGCCTGGAGTGTGAGGGACCGGCAGCCCCAGCATTTT
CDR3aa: CAWSVRDRQPQHF

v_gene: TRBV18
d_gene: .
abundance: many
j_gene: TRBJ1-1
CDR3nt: TGTGCCAGCTCACCACCGTCTAGGGAAGCCTGGAACACTGAAGCTTTCTTT
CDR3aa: CASSPPSREAWNTEAFF

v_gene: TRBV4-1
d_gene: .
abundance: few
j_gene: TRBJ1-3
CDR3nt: TGCGCCAGCAGCCAAGTTGATGGAAACACCATATATTTT
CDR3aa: CASSQVDGNTIYF

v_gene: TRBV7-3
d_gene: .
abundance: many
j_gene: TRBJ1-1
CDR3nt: TGTGCCAGCAGCTTATACCAGGGCACTGAAGCTTTCTTT
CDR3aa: CASSLYQGTEAFF

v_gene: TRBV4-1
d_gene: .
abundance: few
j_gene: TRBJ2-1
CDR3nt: TGCGCCAGCAGCCAATTCCCCAGGGAGGCGCAGTTCTTC
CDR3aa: CASSQFPREAQFF

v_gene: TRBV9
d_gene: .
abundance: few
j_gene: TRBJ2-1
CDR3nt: TGTGCCAGCAGCGTAGGGGACCAACACAATGAGCAGTTCTTC
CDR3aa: CASSVGDQHNEQFF

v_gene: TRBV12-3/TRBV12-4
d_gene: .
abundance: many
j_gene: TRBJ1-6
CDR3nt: TGTGCCAGCAGTTTTGGTAGGCGAGGTTCACCCCTCCACTTT
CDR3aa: CASSFGRRGSPLHF

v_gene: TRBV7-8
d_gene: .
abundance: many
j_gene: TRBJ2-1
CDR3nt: TGTGCCAGCAGCCTACCAGGACAGCCCAGCTCCTACAATGAGCAGTTCTTC
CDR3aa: CASSLPGQPSSYNEQFF

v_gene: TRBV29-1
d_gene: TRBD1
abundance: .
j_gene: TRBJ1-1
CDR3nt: TGCAGCGGTGCCCTGACAGGGAGCACTGAAGCTTTCTTT
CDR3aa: CSGALTGSTEAFF

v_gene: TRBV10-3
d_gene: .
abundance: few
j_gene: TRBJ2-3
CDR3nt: TGTGCCATCAGTGCCACAGGGAGGGCAGATACGCAGTATTTT
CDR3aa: CAISATGRADTQYF

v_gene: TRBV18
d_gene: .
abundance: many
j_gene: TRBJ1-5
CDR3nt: TGTGCCAGCTCACCACCGAGAGGGATCTACAATCAGCCCCAGCATTTT
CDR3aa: CASSPPRGIYNQPQHF

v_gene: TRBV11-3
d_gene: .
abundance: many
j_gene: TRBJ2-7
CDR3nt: TGTGCCAGCAGGAAGGGTGGGGGCTACGAGCAGTACTTC
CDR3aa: CASRKGGGYEQYF

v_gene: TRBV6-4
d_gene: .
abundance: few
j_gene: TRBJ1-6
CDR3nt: TGTGCCAGCAGTGACTCAGGGGGTTCACCCCTCCACTTT
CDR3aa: CASSDSGGSPLHF

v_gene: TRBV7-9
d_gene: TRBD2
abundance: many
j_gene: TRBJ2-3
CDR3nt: TGTGCCAGCAGTTTATCCGGGGGGACAGATACGCAGTATTTT
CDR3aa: CASSLSGGTDTQYF

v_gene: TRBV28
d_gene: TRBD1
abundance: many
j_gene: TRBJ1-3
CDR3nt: TGTGCCAGCAGTGGGACAGGGTCCGGAAACACCATATATTTT
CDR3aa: CASSGTGSGNTIYF

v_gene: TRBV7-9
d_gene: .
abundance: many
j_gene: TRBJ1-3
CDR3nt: .
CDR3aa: CASSFGPGAGNTIYF

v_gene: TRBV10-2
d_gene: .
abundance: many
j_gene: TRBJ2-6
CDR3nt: TGCGCCAGCAGCTGGCAGGGATCAGGGGCCAACGTCCTGACTTTC
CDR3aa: CASSWQGSGANVLTF

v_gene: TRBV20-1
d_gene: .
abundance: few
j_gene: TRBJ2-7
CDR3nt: TGCAGTGCTGATCCCGGGACACACTACGAGCAGTACTTC
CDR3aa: CSADPGTHYEQYF

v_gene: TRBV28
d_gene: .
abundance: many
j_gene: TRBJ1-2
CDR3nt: TGTGCCAGCACAGTCGAATATAAAGGATATGGCTACACCTTC
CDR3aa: CASTVEYKGYGYTF

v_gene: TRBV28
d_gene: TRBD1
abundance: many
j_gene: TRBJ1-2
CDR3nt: TGTGCCAGCAGTTGGGGAAGGCAGGGGGGATACACCTTC
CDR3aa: CASSWGRQGGYTF

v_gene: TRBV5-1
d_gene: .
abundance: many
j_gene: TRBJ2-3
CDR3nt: TGCGCCAGCAGCTTGGAACGCCTCACAGATACGCAGTATTTT
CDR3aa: CASSLERLTDTQYF

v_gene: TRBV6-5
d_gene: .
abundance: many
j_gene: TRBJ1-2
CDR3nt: TGTGCCAGCAGTTACCGGGAGGGACGTAGCTACACCTTC
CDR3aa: CASSYREGRSYTF

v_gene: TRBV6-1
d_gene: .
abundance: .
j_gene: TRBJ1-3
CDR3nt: TGTGCCTGCCTGTCCTACTCTGGAAACACCATATATTTT
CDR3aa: CACLSYSGNTIYF

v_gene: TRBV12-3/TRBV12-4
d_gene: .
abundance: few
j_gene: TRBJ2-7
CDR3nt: TGTGCCAGCAGTTCAGCAGGGAGGTACGAGCAGTACTTC
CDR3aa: CASSSAGRYEQYF

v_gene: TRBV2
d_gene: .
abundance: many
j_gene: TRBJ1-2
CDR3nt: TGTGCCAGCAGTGAAGCGGCAGGGTCTGGCTACACCTTC
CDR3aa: CASSEAAGSGYTF

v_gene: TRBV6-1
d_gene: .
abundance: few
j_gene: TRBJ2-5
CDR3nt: TGTGCCAGCAGCTCGGACAGACAAGAGACCCAGTACTTC
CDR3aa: CASSSDRQETQYF

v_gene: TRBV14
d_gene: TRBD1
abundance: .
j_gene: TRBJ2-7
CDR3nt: TGTGCCAGCAGCCAGAGAACCGGGACAGGGGTGCACGAGCAGTACTTC
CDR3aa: CASSQRTGTGVHEQYF

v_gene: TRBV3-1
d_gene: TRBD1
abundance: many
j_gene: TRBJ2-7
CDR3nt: TGTGCCAGCAGCCACCTACTCCCGGGACAGGGGGCTTACGAGCAGTACTTC
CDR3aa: CASSHLLPGQGAYEQYF

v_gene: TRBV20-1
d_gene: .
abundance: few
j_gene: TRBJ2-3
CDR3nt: TGCAGTGCTAGATTTCGGCCGCAGGGAGATACGCAGTATTTT
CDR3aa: CSARFRPQGDTQYF

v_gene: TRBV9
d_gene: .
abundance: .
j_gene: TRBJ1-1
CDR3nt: TGTGCCAGCAGCGTAGGTTTTGGCAGTAACACTGACGCTTTCTTT
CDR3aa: CASSVGFGSNTDAFF

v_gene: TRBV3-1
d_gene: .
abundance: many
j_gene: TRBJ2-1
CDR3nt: TGTGCCAGCAGCCAACGGCCCTCCTCGAGGAATGAGCAGTTCTTC
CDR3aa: CASSQRPSSRNEQFF

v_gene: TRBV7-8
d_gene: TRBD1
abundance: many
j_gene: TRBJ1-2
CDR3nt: TGTGCCAGCAGCTTAGAGACAGGGGTTAACTATGGCTACACCTTC
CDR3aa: CASSLETGVNYGYTF

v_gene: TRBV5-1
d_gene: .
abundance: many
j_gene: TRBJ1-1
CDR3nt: TGCGCCAGCAGCTGGAGGTCTCCTCGGGGCACTGAAGCTTTCTTT
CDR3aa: CASSWRSPRGTEAFF

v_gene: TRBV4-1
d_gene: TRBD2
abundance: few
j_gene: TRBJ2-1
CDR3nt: TGCGCCAGCAGCCCCCCCACCCCTAGCGGGGGTTACAATGAGCAGTTCTTC
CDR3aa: CASSPPTPSGGYNEQFF

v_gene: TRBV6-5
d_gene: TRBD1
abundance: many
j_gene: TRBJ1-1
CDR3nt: TGTGCCAGCAGTTACGGGACAGCGAACACTGAAGCTTTCTTT
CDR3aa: CASSYGTANTEAFF

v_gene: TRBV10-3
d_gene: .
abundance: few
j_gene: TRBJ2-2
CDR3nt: TGTGCCATCAGTGATCACAGAATGAACACCGGGGAGCTGTTTTTT
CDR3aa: CAISDHRMNTGELFF

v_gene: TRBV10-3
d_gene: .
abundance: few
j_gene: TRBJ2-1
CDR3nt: TGTGCCATCACGGGGAATCCCAACAATGAGCAGTTCTTC
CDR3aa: CAITGNPNNEQFF

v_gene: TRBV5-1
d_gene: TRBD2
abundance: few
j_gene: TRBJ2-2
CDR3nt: TGCGCCAGCAGCTGGATTACTAGCGGGGGGGCCGGCGGGGAGCTGTTTTTT
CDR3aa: CASSWITSGGAGGELFF

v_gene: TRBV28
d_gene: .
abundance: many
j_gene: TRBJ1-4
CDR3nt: TGTGCCAGCAAGGCCCAGGTCAATGAAAAACTGTTTTTT
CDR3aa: CASKAQVNEKLFF